This T cell receptor beta chain is from a study of T cells in Graves' hyperthyroidism and ophthalmopathy. The source material, RNA transcripts, was used to amplify TCR beta CDR3 regions. The HTBI primer set served for first-round RT-PCR of the TCR CDR3. Via MiXCR, TCRdb re-called the multiplex PCR reads, giving one row per CDR3 protein. The sample has about 600,000 distinct CDR3 sequences; more than 15% are singletons. In the case of this clonotype: The antigen remains unidentified.

Study outcomes and limitations: Stable hyperthyroidism was separated from ophthalmopathy by a model based on 13 V-J features.

Germline-derived CDR1 and CDR2 are LNHDA and SQIVND (reference sequence). The V gene end was trimmed by 5 bases and the J gene end by 1 base; junction bases not matched to a gene: 4. The CDR3 runs 14 residues. Sequencing used blood. The clonotype was recovered from a woman between 40 and 55 years old with Graves' ophthalmopathy. The V call is TRBV19, the J call TRBJ1-1; TRBD1 aligns across 7 bases. The CDR3 DNA reads TGTGCCAGTAGTTCCGACAGGGAGAACACTGAAGCTTTCTTT. Amino acid sequence: CASSSDRENTEAFF.